The 15 T cell receptor beta chains listed next were all sequenced from one sample in a study of blood T cells in healthy people across ages. Primers used in a second PCR of about 7 to 12 cycles were a sample-barcoded 5' primer and a J-beta primer mix. TCRdb reanalysed the 5' RACE reads using MiXCR and keeps one entry per CDR3 protein. The data contain about 1.4 million distinct CDR3 sequences, approximately 63% of them singletons. Sequencing was done on a sample of blood. These receptors were obtained from a man younger than 30 in good health.

The sample holds one count of this clonotype. CDR3 loop: CASSPTGRSSYEQYF. Here the CDR3 DNA reads TGTGCCAGCAGCCCAACCGGACGGTCCTCCTACGAGCAGTACTTC. The genes are TRBV7-2 and TRBJ2-7; no clear D gene. This CDR3 region has 15 residues. V dropped 5 bases and J dropped 0 bases, with 14 bases sitting between them. Germline CDR1 is SGHTA and CDR2 is FQGNSA.

This clonotype was seen a few times. The chain combines TRBV29-1 with TRBJ2-3; D is unresolved. V was shortened by 4 bases and J by 1 base, with 9 bases between the two germline ends. This CDR3 comprises 13 residues. Per germline, CDR1 SQVTM and CDR2 ANQGSEA. The CDR3 bases are TGCAGCGTTGGGGCTCTAGGCACAGATACGCAGTATTTT. Translated: CSVGALGTDTQYF.

The chain carries TRBV18 and TRBJ1-2; 8 positions match TRBD1. CDR1 KGHSH and CDR2 LQKENI come from the germline V gene. V shed 8 bases and J 3 bases; nucleotides not matched to a gene: 2. CDR3 length: 12 residues. CDR3 coding DNA: TGTGCCAGCGCAGGGGGCGACTATGGCTACACCTTC. Translation gives CASAGGDYGYTF.

Here the CDR3 reads CATSASGRANEKLFF. DNA of the CDR3: TGTGCCACCAGCGCATCAGGGCGGGCTAATGAAAAACTGTTTTTT. This chain joins TRBV15 and TRBJ1-4, with D perhaps TRBD1 (5 bases). This CDR3 comprises 15 residues. CDR1 is LNHNV and CDR2 is YYDKDF in the germline V gene (reference sequence). The germline V and J ends were trimmed by 5 bases and 3 bases, with 13 bases remaining between them.

A few counts support this clonotype. This chain uses TRBV4-1 with TRBJ2-1; perhaps TRBD2 as D (6 bases). Trimming cost V 1 base and J 4 bases, with 11 bases left between them. The CDR3 contains 15 residues. From germline, CDR1 is MGHRA and CDR2 YSYEKL. The CDR3 nucleotides are TGCGCCAGCAGCCAAGTCGGGAGTGGGTACAATGAGCAGTTCTTC. Translated: CASSQVGSGYNEQFF.

The chain employs TRBV27 and TRBJ2-5, with D perhaps TRBD2 (7 bases). Germline values: CDR1 MNHEY, CDR2 SMNVEV (reference sequence). This CDR3 is built from 16 residues. V lost 3 bases, J lost 5 bases, and 19 bases lay in between. The CDR3 region is CASSFTVGGAWETQYF. CDR3 sequence (DNA): TGTGCCAGCAGTTTCACTGTTGGGGGGGCGTGGGAGACCCAGTACTTC.

This chain uses TRBV10-3 with TRBJ2-3; D might be TRBD2 (6 bases). The CDR3 loop spans 14 amino acids. The V and J ends lost 4 bases and 0 bases respectively, with 8 bases between them. CDR1 is ENHRY, CDR2 SYGVKD, per germline. CDR3 sequence: CAISGGASTDTQYF. DNA for the CDR3: TGTGCCATCAGTGGCGGGGCGAGCACAGATACGCAGTATTTT.

Only a few counts were recorded for this clonotype. V gene TRBV6-2 or TRBV6-3 combines with J gene TRBJ1-2; possibly TRBD1 for D (6 bases). V was trimmed by 0 bases and J by 8 bases, leaving 13 bases between them. Germline CDR1 MNHEY, CDR2 SVGEGT. The CDR3 spans 14 residues. CDR3 nucleotide sequence: TGTGCCAGCAGTTACTCGACAGGCTCGGGGGGCTACACCTTC. It yields the protein CASSYSTGSGGYTF.

V and J are TRBV10-3 and TRBJ2-1; TRBD2 matches at 8 bases. CDR1 is ENHRY and CDR2 is SYGVKD in the germline V gene. Losses at the gene ends were 5 bases for V and 3 bases for J; bases not matched to a gene: 3. The CDR3 totals 14 residues. The CDR3 reads CAISNSGVYNEQFF. DNA for the CDR3: TGTGCCATCAGTAATAGCGGGGTCTACAATGAGCAGTTCTTC.

Only a few counts were recorded for this clonotype. The J gene is TRBJ1-1, the V gene TRBV5-1, with TRBD1 matching 8 bases. Germline V gene data show CDR1 as SGHRS and CDR2 as YFSETQ. With 5 bases clipped from V and 0 bases from J, the junction kept 6 bases outside the gene matches. The CDR3 extends over 15 amino acids. The CDR3 nucleotides are TGCGCCAGCAGTAATGGACAGGGAATGAACACTGAAGCTTTCTTT. Translation: CASSNGQGMNTEAFF.

The chain combines TRBV7-9 with TRBJ2-1; TRBD2 agrees at 8 bases. J gave up 8 bases and V 4 bases, and 13 bases lay outside the gene matches. The CDR3 runs 16 residues. Germline loops: CDR1 SEHNR, CDR2 FQNEAQ (reference sequence). The CDR3 here is CASSSSPSGRRDEQFF. The CDR3 bases are TGTGCCAGCAGCTCGAGCCCCAGCGGGAGACGCGATGAGCAGTTCTTC.

The V call is TRBV10-2, the J call TRBJ1-2; D perhaps matches TRBD1 (5 bases). Germline lookup yields CDR1 WSHSY and CDR2 SAAADI. The CDR3 runs to 12 residues. The V end was cut by 2 bases, the J end by 8 bases, with 9 bases between. The CDR3 sequence: CASSEGQGGYTF. The CDR3 DNA reads as TGCGCCAGCAGTGAGGGGCAGGGAGGCTACACCTTC.

For this clonotype: At one end, the junction sequence differs from germline, possibly due to a read error. J is TRBJ1-2 and V is TRBV28; 8 bases match TRBD1. The CDR3 contains 14 residues. Germline loops: CDR1 MDHEN, CDR2 SYDVKM. The CDR3 DNA follows: TGTGCCGGCAGTGTGCAGGGGGCCTGGTATGGCTACACCTTC. Translated: CAGSVQGAWYGYTF.

In this sample, this clonotype turned up a few times. CDR3 coding DNA: TGTGCCAGCAGCCCGGCTGGAGTCTCCTACGAGCAGTACTTC. It translates to CASSPAGVSYEQYF. V is TRBV11-2 and J is TRBJ2-7; D unresolved. Germline-derived CDR1 and CDR2 are SGHAT and FQNNGV. Deletions cut 5 bases from V and 0 bases from J, with 11 bases between. This CDR3 contains 14 residues.

J is TRBJ2-1 and V is TRBV28, with TRBD1 matching 8 bases. This CDR3 is built from 14 residues. CDR1 is MDHEN, CDR2 SYDVKM, per germline. The V and J ends lost 6 bases and 8 bases, in that order; junction bases with no gene match: 9. CDR3 protein: CASRLQGAWYEQFF. DNA for the CDR3: TGTGCCAGCAGACTTCAGGGGGCGTGGTATGAGCAGTTCTTC.